This T cell receptor (beta chain) was obtained from a study of long-term antiretroviral therapy in people with HIV. Study results and caveats: HIV repertoires showed narrower CDR3 length ranges than controls. Dominant in the repertoire at all time points were clones expanded before ART.

Survey-level immunoSEQ v3.0 assays were run. Repertoires were generated with immunoSEQ multiplex PCR, while TCRdb's copy carries only in-frame clones and drops some. The table includes about 33,000 clones, about 96% detected once. Germline-derived CDR1 and CDR2 are SNHLY and FYNNEI. V lost 7 bases to trimming and J lost 0 bases, with 21 bases between them. CDR3 size: 17 residues. With respect to this clone: Its cognate antigen is unknown.

Source: unsorted PBMCs, taken approximately 6.6 years after starting antiretroviral therapy. This sequence joins TRBV2 and TRBJ1-2, with D uncertain. The origin of this receptor is a man aged 30 to 45 with HIV. The CDR3 is CASTQSPSSLANYGYTF. The DNA for the CDR3 is TGTGCCAGCACCCAAAGTCCTAGTAGTTTAGCTAACTATGGCTACACCTTC.